One and the same sample provided the 23 T cell receptor beta chains below, sequenced in a study of identical twins. TCRdb used MiXCR to reprocess the 5' RACE reads, holding one entry per CDR3 protein. This sample has over 550,000 distinct CDR3 sequences, with just over 7% found just once. These data also featured in a second study, about yellow fever vaccine responses in identical twins.

The sequenced sample consisted of PBMCs. These receptors were taken from a woman aged 18-29 years in good health.

This clonotype has only a few counts. This sequence joins TRBV5-6 and TRBJ1-1; no definite D call. This CDR3 spans 15 amino acids. Trimming shortened V by 0 bases and J by 0 bases, and 9 bases separated the two germline ends. Germline V gene sequence: CDR1 SGHDT, CDR2 YYEEEE. The CDR3 coding sequence is TGTGCCAGCAGCTTGGGGGCCACACTGAACACTGAAGCTTTCTTT. Its translation: CASSLGATLNTEAFF.

The gene calls are TRBV27 and TRBJ2-5; 11 bases line up with TRBD2. The CDR3 runs to 16 residues. Germline V gives CDR1 MNHEY, CDR2 SMNVEV (reference sequence). V gave up 0 bases and J gave up 3 bases; unmatched junction bases: 3. Here the CDR3 reads CASSLSPGLAEETQYF. The CDR3 DNA reads TGTGCCAGCAGTTTATCCCCGGGACTAGCGGAAGAGACCCAGTACTTC.

V is TRBV20-1 and J is TRBJ2-5, with 7 bases fitting TRBD2. The J segment lost 5 bases and the V segment lost 2 bases, leaving 11 bases of the junction unmatched. Germline V CDR1 and CDR2: DFQATT, SNEGSKA (reference sequence). This CDR3 has 15 residues. CDR3 region: CSARWPSGSSETQYF. For the CDR3, the DNA is TGCAGTGCTAGATGGCCTAGCGGATCCAGTGAGACCCAGTACTTC.

This clonotype was seen a handful of times. This chain uses TRBV28 with TRBJ2-5; 8 bases are a match to TRBD2. The germline V gene has CDR1 MDHEN and CDR2 SYDVKM. J gave up 5 bases and V 9 bases, and 5 bases lay outside the gene matches. The length of the CDR3 is 12 residues. In DNA form, the CDR3 reads TGTGCCAGTTCCGGGGGGGCGGAGACCCAGTACTTC. Protein sequence: CASSGGAETQYF.

This clonotype was seen only a few times. The gene calls are TRBV20-1 and TRBJ2-7, with TRBD1 identical over 8 bases. The trim removed 2 bases at V and 4 bases at J, leaving 4 bases unmatched. The CDR3 length is 13 residues. CDR1 is DFQATT and CDR2 is SNEGSKA in the germline V gene (reference sequence). CDR3 region: CSARNTGGYEQYF. CDR3 nucleotides: TGCAGTGCTAGAAACACAGGGGGGTACGAGCAGTACTTC.

This clonotype was seen more than once but under ten times. The chain employs TRBV11-1 and TRBJ1-1; D unclear. This CDR3 contains 18 residues. The V end was cut by 1 base, the J end by 2 bases, with 20 bases between. Germline assignment: CDR1 SGHAT and CDR2 FQDESV (reference sequence). DNA for the CDR3: TGTGCCAGCAGCTTAGGGCGGACCCCAAACTATATCAACACTGAAGCTTTCTTT. Its protein product is CASSLGRTPNYINTEAFF.

This chain joins TRBV12-3 or TRBV12-4 and TRBJ2-1, with 9 nucleotides matching TRBD2. There are 19 residues in the CDR3. The junction had 15 bases not matched to a gene; V was cut back by 3 bases and J by 3 bases. CDR3 sequence reads: CASSFSQDPTSGRYNEQFF. CDR3 nucleotides: TGTGCCAGCAGTTTTAGCCAAGACCCGACTAGCGGACGCTACAATGAGCAGTTCTTC.

The chain links TRBV12-3 or TRBV12-4 to TRBJ1-2; possibly TRBD1 for D (5 bases). The CDR3 extends over 18 amino acids. CDR3 sequence (DNA): TGTACCATCAGTTTCTCTCGGGAGTGGGGACTTACTAACTATGGCTACACCTTC. Its protein product is CTISFSREWGLTNYGYTF.

The V and J genes are TRBV19 and TRBJ2-1; 11 bases line up with TRBD1. Germline trimming cut 3 bases from V and 7 bases from J; bases unmatched to any gene: 5. The CDR3 length is 15 residues. Germline assignment: CDR1 LNHDA and CDR2 SQIVND (reference sequence). In nucleotides, the CDR3 is TGTGCCAGTAGTATCGGGACAGGGGGTGGGAATGAGCAGTTCTTC. It specifies CASSIGTGGGNEQFF. Supplemented by reference TRBV19 and TRBJ2-1, the full variable domain reads DGGITQSPKYLFRKEGQNVTLSCEQNLNHDAMYWYRQDPGQGLRLIYYSQIVNDFQKGDIAEGYSVSREKKESFPLTVTSAQKNPTAFYLCASSIGTGGGNEQFFGPGTRLTVL.

This clonotype occurred a few times. This chain uses TRBV25-1 with TRBJ2-1; perhaps TRBD2 as D (5 bases). Germline V lookup: CDR1 MGHDK, CDR2 SYGVNS. With 1 base removed from V and 3 bases from J, the gap between germline ends came to 13 bases. This CDR3 is built from 16 residues. The CDR3 spells CASSEFSHEGYNEQFF. The CDR3 DNA is TGTGCCAGCAGTGAATTCTCCCACGAGGGCTACAATGAGCAGTTCTTC. Combining the CDR3 with reference TRBV25-1 and TRBJ2-1 gives the whole variable domain EADIYQTPRYLVIGTGKKITLECSQTMGHDKMYWYQQDPGMELHLIHYSYGVNSTEKGDLSSESTVSRIRTEHFPLTLESARPSHTSQYLCASSEFSHEGYNEQFFGPGTRLTVL.

The chain is built from TRBV7-2 and TRBJ2-7; 8 bases agree with TRBD1. There are 14 residues in the CDR3. Germline V gives CDR1 SGHTA, CDR2 FQGNSA. The ends lost 5 bases at V and 3 bases at J; junction bases unmatched: 6. The CDR3 sequence is CASSLWTGSYEQYF. The CDR3 DNA sequence: TGTGCCAGCAGCCTCTGGACAGGGAGCTACGAGCAGTACTTC. Looking up the rest from reference TRBV7-2 and TRBJ2-7 gives the full variable domain: GAGVSQSPSNKVTEKGKDVELRCDPISGHTALYWYRQSLGQGLEFLIYFQGNSAPDKSGLPSDRFSAERTGGSVSTLTIQRTQQEDSAVYLCASSLWTGSYEQYFGPGTRLTVT.

This clonotype was recorded a few times. The chain has TRBV20-1 and TRBJ1-6, with D hard to call. Germline CDR1 DFQATT, CDR2 SNEGSKA (reference sequence). V was trimmed by 6 bases and J by 7 bases, leaving 13 bases between them. CDR3 length: 13 residues. CDR3 bases: TGCAGTGCGGAGAGAAATTCAAATTCACCCCTCCACTTT. It yields the protein CSAERNSNSPLHF.

This sequence joins TRBV9 and TRBJ2-1, with TRBD2 as a possible D gene (5 bases). Trimming stripped 0 bases from V and 0 bases from J, with 10 bases between. The CDR3 loop spans 16 amino acids. Germline-derived CDR1 and CDR2 are SGDLS and YYNGEE. The CDR3 DNA is TGTGCCAGCAGCGTAGTTGGACTCCCCTCCTACAATGAGCAGTTCTTC. Translation: CASSVVGLPSYNEQFF.

This clonotype was recorded at least ten times. CDR3 sequence reads: CASRVATSHEQYF. The DNA of the CDR3 is TGTGCCAGCAGGGTAGCTACGAGCCACGAGCAGTACTTC. V and J are TRBV12-3 or TRBV12-4 and TRBJ2-7; D ambiguous. V was pared by 6 bases and J by 5 bases, with 14 bases between. The CDR3 is made up of 13 amino acids.

This clonotype was found a few times. V usage is TRBV11-2 and J usage is TRBJ1-6; no clear D gene. The CDR3 is made up of 18 amino acids. V lost 1 base and J 6 bases, leaving 19 bases between the germline ends. Germline assignment: CDR1 SGHAT and CDR2 FQNNGV. The CDR3: CASSLVNPTTGSNSPLHF. DNA of the CDR3: TGTGCCAGCAGCTTAGTCAACCCCACAACGGGGAGTAATTCACCCCTCCACTTT.

This clonotype was seen a handful of times. The V gene is TRBV9, the J gene TRBJ2-2, with TRBD1 matching 12 bases. The J segment lost 5 bases and the V segment lost 4 bases, leaving 6 bases of the junction unmatched. From germline, CDR1 is SGDLS and CDR2 YYNGEE. The CDR3 extends over 16 amino acids. The CDR3 here is CASSPRDRGQTGELFF. The CDR3 DNA sequence: TGTGCCAGCAGCCCTAGGGACAGGGGGCAAACCGGGGAGCTGTTTTTT.

The rearrangement links TRBV28 to TRBJ2-7; perhaps TRBD1 as D (5 bases). The germline V gene encodes CDR1 MDHEN and CDR2 SYDVKM. Trimming removed 5 bases from V and 5 bases from J, with 10 bases in between. The CDR3 spans 12 residues. As DNA, the CDR3 is TGTGCCAGCAGTAATACAGGAGACGAGCAGTACTTC. Translation: CASSNTGDEQYF.

This clonotype was seen repeatedly, ten times or more. V usage is TRBV6-2 or TRBV6-3 and J usage is TRBJ1-6; D is possibly TRBD1 (5 bases). This CDR3 contains 12 residues. The germline CDR1 and CDR2 sequences are MNHEY and SVGEGT. The V end lost 6 bases, the J end lost 7 bases, and 7 bases lay between the germline ends. Written as DNA, the CDR3 is TGTGCCAGCAGACCAGGGAATTCACCCCTCCACTTT. Translated: CASRPGNSPLHF.

This clonotype was counted at least ten times. The rearrangement links TRBV5-1 to TRBJ2-3; the D is unclear. Trimming cost V 7 bases and J 4 bases, with 10 bases left between them. Germline CDR1 reads SGHRS; CDR2 reads YFSETQ. CDR3 length: 12 amino acids. DNA of the CDR3: TGCGCCAGCGGCCTGATTGCAGATACGCAGTATTTT. Protein: CASGLIADTQYF.

This clonotype was recorded a few times. The rearrangement links TRBV28 to TRBJ2-2; D is unclear. The CDR3 is 13 amino acids. From germline, CDR1 is MDHEN and CDR2 SYDVKM. CDR3 region: CVRADQNTGELFF. As DNA, the CDR3 is TGTGTTAGGGCCGACCAAAACACCGGGGAGCTGTTTTTT.

This clonotype turned up a few times. J is TRBJ2-7 and V is TRBV12-3 or TRBV12-4; the match to TRBD1 covers 8 bases. With 7 bases clipped from V and 6 bases from J, the junction kept 8 bases outside the gene matches. The CDR3 runs to 13 residues. CDR3 sequence reads: CASTADRDGEQYF. CDR3 in DNA: TGTGCCAGCACCGCGGACAGGGATGGCGAGCAGTACTTC.

The V call is TRBV5-1, the J call TRBJ2-1; D unresolved. Per germline, CDR1 SGHRS and CDR2 YFSETQ. The CDR3 has 11 amino acids. V dropped 5 bases and J dropped 5 bases, with 5 bases sitting between them. In DNA, the CDR3 is TGCGCCAGCAGAACCAACAATGAGCAGTTCTTC. This sequence encodes CASRTNNEQFF. The complete variable domain, with remaining parts taken from reference TRBV5-1 and TRBJ2-1, reads KAGVTQTPRYLIKTRGQQVTLSCSPISGHRSVSWYQQTPGQGLQFLFEYFSETQRNKGNFPGRFSGRQFSNSRSEMNVSTLELGDSALYLCASRTNNEQFFGPGTRLTVL.

This clonotype was picked up many times. V and J are TRBV3-1 and TRBJ2-2; no definite D call. This CDR3 is built from 16 residues. Between the trimmed V and J ends, which lost 3 bases and 3 bases, there was a span of 14 bases. CDR1 and CDR2 from the germline V gene are LGHDT and YNNKEL (reference sequence). The CDR3 here is CASSQGQTSYTGELFF. CDR3 nucleotide sequence: TGTGCCAGCAGCCAGGGTCAGACCTCTTACACCGGGGAGCTGTTTTTT.